This TCR beta chain was documented in a study of shared clonotypes between healthy human individuals. Study context: Per-donor plates numbered three CD4 naive, three CD4 memory, two CD8 naive and one CD8 memory. Regarding the study as a whole: It was expected that sequencing depth would affect clonotype sharing among donors.

Naivety among CD8 cells was defined by CD45RO negativity and positive CCR7 selection, thereby excluding terminally differentiated effector memory CD45RA+ cells. All donors qualified as healthy HIV-negative adults and had experienced no recent acute infections or vaccinations. This CDR3 is built from 15 residues. The V gene lost 0 bases and the J gene lost 5 bases, with 15 bases spanning the gap. The germline V gene encodes CDR1 SGDLS and CDR2 YYNGEE. To note about this clone: Its antigen remains unidentified.

Across several immunoSEQ plates, the genomic DNA of each subset was split evenly. Here immunoSEQ multiplex PCR was the method, and the copy in TCRdb shows in-frame clones only, minus some. This sample has more than 2 million clones; approximately 95% occur once, and the top ten carry around 1.1%. Input material: naive CD8+ T cells sorted from blood. The chain recombines TRBV9 with TRBJ2-7; possible D gene TRBD2, 5 bases. The sequence was obtained from a man aged 18 to 30 in good health. The CDR3 DNA reads TGTGCCAGCAGCGTAGACGCGGCCTCGAGGGACGAGCAGTACTTC. Encoded protein: CASSVDAASRDEQYF.